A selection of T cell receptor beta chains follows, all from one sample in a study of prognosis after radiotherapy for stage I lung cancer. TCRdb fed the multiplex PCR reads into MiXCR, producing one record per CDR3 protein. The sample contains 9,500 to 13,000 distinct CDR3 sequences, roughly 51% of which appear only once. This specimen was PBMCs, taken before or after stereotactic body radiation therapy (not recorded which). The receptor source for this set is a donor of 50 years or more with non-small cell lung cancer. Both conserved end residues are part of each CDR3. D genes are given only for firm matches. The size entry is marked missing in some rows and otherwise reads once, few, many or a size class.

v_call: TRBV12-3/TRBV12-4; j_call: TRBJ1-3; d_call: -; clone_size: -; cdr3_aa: CASTLLGGSGNTIYF; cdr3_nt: TGTGCCAGCACCTTATTGGGCGGCTCTGGAAACACCATATATTTT
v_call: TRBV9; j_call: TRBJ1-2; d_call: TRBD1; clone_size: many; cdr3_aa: CASSPRADRGPSF; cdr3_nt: TGTGCCAGCAGCCCCCGAGCGGACAGGGGGCCTTCCTTC
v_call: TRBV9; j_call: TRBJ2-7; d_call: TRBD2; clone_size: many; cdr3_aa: CASSSPSGGVAEQYF; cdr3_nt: TGTGCCAGCAGCTCTCCCAGCGGGGGTGTGGCCGAGCAGTACTTC
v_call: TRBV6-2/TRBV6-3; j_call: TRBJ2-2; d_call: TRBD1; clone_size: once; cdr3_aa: CASSEVGGGTGELFF; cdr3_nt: TGTGCCAGCAGTGAAGTAGGGGGCGGTACCGGGGAGCTGTTTTTT
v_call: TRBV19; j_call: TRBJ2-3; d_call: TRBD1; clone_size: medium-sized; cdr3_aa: CASKDRGTDTQYF; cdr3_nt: TGTGCCAGTAAGGACAGGGGGACAGATACGCAGTATTTT
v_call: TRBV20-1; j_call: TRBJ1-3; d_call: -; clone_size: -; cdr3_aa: CSAGFPSGGNTIYF; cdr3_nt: TGCAGTGCTGGATTCCCAAGTGGTGGAAACACCATATATTTT
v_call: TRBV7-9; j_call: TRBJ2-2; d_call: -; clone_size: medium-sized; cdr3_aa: CASSLAPPRVLGELFF; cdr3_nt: TGTGCCAGCAGCTTAGCGCCCCCAAGGGTATTAGGGGAGCTGTTTTTT
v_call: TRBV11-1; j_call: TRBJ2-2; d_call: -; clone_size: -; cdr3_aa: CASSLTQSRGELFF; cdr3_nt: TGTGCCAGCAGCTTGACACAGAGCCGTGGGGAGCTGTTTTTT
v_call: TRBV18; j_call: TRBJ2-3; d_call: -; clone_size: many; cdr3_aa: CASSPPVIRDTQYF; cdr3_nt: TGTGCCAGCTCACCACCGGTTATCAGGGATACGCAGTATTTT
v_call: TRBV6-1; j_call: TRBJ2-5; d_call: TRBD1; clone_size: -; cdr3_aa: CASSPHRTGGGETQYF; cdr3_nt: TGTGCCAGCAGTCCCCATCGGACAGGGGGCGGAGAGACCCAGTACTTC
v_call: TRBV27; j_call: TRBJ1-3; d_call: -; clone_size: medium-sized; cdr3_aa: CASSYGNTIYF; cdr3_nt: TGTGCCAGCAGTTACGGAAACACCATATATTTT
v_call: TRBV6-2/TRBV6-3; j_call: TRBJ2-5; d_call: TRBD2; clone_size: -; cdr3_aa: CASSEGRASGYQETQYF; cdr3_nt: TGTGCCAGCAGTGAAGGAAGGGCTAGCGGGTACCAAGAGACCCAGTACTTC
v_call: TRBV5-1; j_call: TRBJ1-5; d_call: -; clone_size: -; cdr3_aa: CASSEGGNQPQHF; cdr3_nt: TGCGCCAGCAGCGAGGGGGGCAATCAGCCCCAGCATTTT
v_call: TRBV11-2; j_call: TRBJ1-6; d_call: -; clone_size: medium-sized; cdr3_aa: CASSLVTRHSPLHF; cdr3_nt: TGTGCCAGCAGCTTGGTCACTCGGCATTCACCCCTCCACTTT
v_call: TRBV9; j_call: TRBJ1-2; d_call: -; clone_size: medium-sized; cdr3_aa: CASSAGGGGGYGYTF; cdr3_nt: TGTGCCAGCAGCGCCGGGGGGGGCGGAGGGTATGGCTACACCTTC
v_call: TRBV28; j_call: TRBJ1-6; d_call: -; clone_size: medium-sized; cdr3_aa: CASSLLGGWDNSPLHF; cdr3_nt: TGTGCCAGCAGTTTATTGGGGGGCTGGGATAATTCACCCCTCCACTTT
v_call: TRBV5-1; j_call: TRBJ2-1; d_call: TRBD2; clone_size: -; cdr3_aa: CASSAVVGLAANEQFF; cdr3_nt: TGCGCCAGCAGCGCTGTCGTGGGACTAGCGGCAAATGAGCAGTTCTTC
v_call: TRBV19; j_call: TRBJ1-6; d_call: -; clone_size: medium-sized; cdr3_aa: CASSPLDGTSNSPLHF; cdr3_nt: TGTGCCAGTAGTCCACTGGACGGCACTTCTAATTCACCCCTCCACTTT
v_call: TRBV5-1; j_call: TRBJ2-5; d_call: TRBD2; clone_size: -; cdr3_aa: CASSLYGGREETQYF; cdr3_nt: TGCGCCAGCAGCTTGTATGGCGGGAGAGAAGAGACCCAGTACTTC
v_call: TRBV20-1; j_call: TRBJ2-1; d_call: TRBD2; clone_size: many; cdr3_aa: CSAGSSGRINEQFF; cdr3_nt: TGCAGTGCTGGATCTAGCGGGAGAATAAATGAGCAGTTCTTC
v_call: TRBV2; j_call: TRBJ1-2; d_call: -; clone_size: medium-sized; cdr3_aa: CASSVEEGNYGYTF; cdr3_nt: TGTGCCAGCAGTGTTGAGGAAGGCAACTATGGCTACACCTTC
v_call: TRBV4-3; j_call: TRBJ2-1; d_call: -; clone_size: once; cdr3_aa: CASSQRGRSNEQFF; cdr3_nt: TGCGCCAGCAGCCAACGGGGCCGGAGCAATGAGCAGTTCTTC
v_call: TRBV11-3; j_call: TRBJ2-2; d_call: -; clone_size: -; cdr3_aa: CASSLTLNTGELFF; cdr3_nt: TGTGCCAGCAGCTTAACTCTAAACACCGGGGAGCTGTTTTTT
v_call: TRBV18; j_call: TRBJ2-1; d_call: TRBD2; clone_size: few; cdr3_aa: CASRGGAYNEQFF; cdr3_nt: TGTGCCAGCCGGGGAGGGGCCTACAATGAGCAGTTCTTC
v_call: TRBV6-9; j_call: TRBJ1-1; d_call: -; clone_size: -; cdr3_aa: CASRYATNTEAFF; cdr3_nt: TGTGCCAGCAGGTATGCCACGAACACTGAAGCTTTCTTT
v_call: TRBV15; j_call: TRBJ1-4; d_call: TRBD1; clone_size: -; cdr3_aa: CATIRWTGASEKLFF; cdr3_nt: TGTGCCACCATCAGATGGACAGGGGCAAGTGAAAAACTGTTTTTT
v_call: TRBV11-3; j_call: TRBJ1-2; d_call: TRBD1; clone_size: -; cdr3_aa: CASISGTGCGYTF; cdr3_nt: TGTGCCAGCATCTCTGGGACAGGGTGTGGCTACACCTTC
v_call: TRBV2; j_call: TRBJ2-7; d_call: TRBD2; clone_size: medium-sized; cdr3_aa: CASTPRLAGGEQYF; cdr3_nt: TGTGCCAGCACCCCCCGACTAGCGGGCGGCGAGCAGTACTTC
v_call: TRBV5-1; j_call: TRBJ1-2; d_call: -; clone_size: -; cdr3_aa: CASSLRQGSYGYTF; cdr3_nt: TGCGCCAGCAGCTTGCGCCAGGGCAGCTATGGCTACACCTTC
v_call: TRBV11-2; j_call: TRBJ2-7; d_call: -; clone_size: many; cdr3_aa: CASSDTPGSNEQYF; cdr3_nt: TGTGCCAGCAGCGATACCCCCGGGAGTAACGAGCAGTACTTC
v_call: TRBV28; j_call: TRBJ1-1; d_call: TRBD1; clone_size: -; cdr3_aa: CASSLLGGQGGLEAFF; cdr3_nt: TGTGCCAGCAGTTTACTAGGCGGACAGGGAGGACTCGAAGCTTTCTTT
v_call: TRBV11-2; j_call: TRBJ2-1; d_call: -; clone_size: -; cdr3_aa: CASSLRSVSYNEQFF; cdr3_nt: TGTGCCAGCAGCCTTAGGAGCGTCTCCTACAATGAGCAGTTCTTC
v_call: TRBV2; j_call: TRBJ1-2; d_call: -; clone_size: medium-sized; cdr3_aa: CASREEGGYTF; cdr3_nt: TGTGCCAGCAGGGAAGAAGGTGGCTACACCTTC
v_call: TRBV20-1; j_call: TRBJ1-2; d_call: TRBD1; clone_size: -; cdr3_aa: CSAVTGVRCYTF; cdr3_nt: TGCAGTGCTGTTACAGGGGTCCGGTGCTACACCTTC
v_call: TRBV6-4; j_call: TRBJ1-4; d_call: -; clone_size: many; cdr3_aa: CASSEGGQYNEKLFF; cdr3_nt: TGTGCCAGCAGTGAAGGAGGCCAGTATAATGAAAAACTGTTTTTT
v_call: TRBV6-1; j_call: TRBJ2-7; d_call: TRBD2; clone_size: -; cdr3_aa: CASRTGSGRALGEQYF; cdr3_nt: TGTGCCAGTAGGACGGGGAGCGGGAGGGCCTTAGGGGAGCAGTACTTC
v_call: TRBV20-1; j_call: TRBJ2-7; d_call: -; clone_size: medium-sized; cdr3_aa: CSGSPQVKTGSYEQYF; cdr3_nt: TGCAGTGGCAGCCCACAAGTGAAGACAGGTTCCTACGAGCAGTACTTC
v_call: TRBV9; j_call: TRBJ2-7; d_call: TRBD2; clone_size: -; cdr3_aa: CASIFGLAYEQYF; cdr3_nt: TGTGCCAGCATCTTTGGACTAGCGTACGAGCAGTACTTC
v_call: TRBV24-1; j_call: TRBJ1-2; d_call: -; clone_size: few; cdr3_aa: CATSGSRAYGYTF; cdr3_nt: TGTGCCACCAGTGGGTCAAGGGCCTATGGCTACACCTTC
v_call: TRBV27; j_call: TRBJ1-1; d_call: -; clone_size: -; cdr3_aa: CASSLGGITEALF; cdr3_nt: TGTGCCAGCAGTTTAGGGGGGATCACTGAAGCTTTATTT
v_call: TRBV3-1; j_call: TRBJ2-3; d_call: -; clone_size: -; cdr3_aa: CASSQDRVGTDTQYF; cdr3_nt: TGTGCCAGCAGCCAAGATAGGGTGGGCACAGATACGCAGTATTTT
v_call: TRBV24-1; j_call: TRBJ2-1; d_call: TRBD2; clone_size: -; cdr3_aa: CATSEAGGNVWSQFF; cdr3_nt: TGTGCCACCAGTGAAGCGGGGGGTAACGTGTGGTCGCAGTTCTTC
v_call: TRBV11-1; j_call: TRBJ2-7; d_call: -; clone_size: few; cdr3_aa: CASSLRAGDEQYF; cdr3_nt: TGTGCCAGCAGCTTAAGGGCTGGGGACGAGCAGTACTTC
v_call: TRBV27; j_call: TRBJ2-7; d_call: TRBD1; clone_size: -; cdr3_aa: CASSSRDRVYEQYF; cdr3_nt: TGTGCCAGCAGTTCCCGGGACAGGGTCTACGAGCAGTACTTC